The 12 T cell receptor beta chains in this list originate from one sample, sequenced in a study of T-cell memory formation after mild COVID-19. TCRdb processed the 5' RACE reads anew with MiXCR; each CDR3 protein has one entry. The sample includes about 560,000 distinct CDR3 sequences, 15% to 20% of them seen just once. Sequencing was performed on PBMCs or a T cell subset sorted from them (not recorded which). These receptors all come from an adult woman who had mild COVID-19 (a few samples of this study predate the infection). Cell type and time point are not known.

The chain recombines TRBV20-1 with TRBJ2-1; possibly TRBD2 for D (5 bases). The CDR3 has 14 residues. The germline V gene encodes CDR1 DFQATT and CDR2 SNEGSKA (reference sequence). The V and J ends lost 1 base and 5 bases respectively, with 12 bases between them. CDR3 loop: CSARAGLVNNEQFF. The CDR3 region has the DNA TGCAGTGCTAGAGCTGGACTCGTGAACAATGAGCAGTTCTTC.

The chain is built from TRBV10-3 and TRBJ2-5; D may be TRBD1 or TRBD2 (5 bases each). Trimming left V 4 bases short and J 5 bases short, with 11 bases between. This CDR3 has 13 residues. Germline loops: CDR1 ENHRY, CDR2 SYGVKD. Written as DNA, the CDR3 is TGTGCCATCAGTGTGGGCAGGGACGAGACCCAGTACTTC. As protein: CAISVGRDETQYF.

A few counts support this clonotype. V and J are TRBV5-1 and TRBJ2-1; D unresolved. The germline V gene encodes CDR1 SGHRS and CDR2 YFSETQ. CDR3 size: 18 residues. Between the trimmed V and J ends, which lost 3 bases and 4 bases, there was a span of 23 bases. For the CDR3, the DNA is TGCGCCAGCAGCTCTGGGAATTGGGCCTCCCCGGTTTACAATGAGCAGTTCTTC. Amino acids: CASSSGNWASPVYNEQFF.

The chain couples TRBV5-4 to TRBJ1-6; no definite D call. V was pared by 0 bases and J by 9 bases, with 7 bases between. Germline V gives CDR1 SGHNT, CDR2 YYREEE (reference sequence). CDR3 size: 13 residues. The CDR3 loop reads CASSLAPGSPLHF. The DNA for the CDR3 is TGTGCCAGCAGCTTGGCACCCGGTTCACCCCTCCACTTT.

This clonotype has more than one count but fewer than ten. J is TRBJ2-5 and V is TRBV20-1; weak D call: TRBD2 (6 bases). The CDR3 sequence is 12 residues long. Germline assignment: CDR1 DFQATT and CDR2 SNEGSKA (reference sequence). Trimming took off 4 bases at V and 5 bases at J, with 11 bases between the two ends. CDR3: CSATGGLETQYF. The CDR3 DNA is TGCAGTGCTACCGGGGGATTGGAGACCCAGTACTTC.

There are a few counts of this clonotype. The V gene is TRBV7-2, the J gene TRBJ2-5, with D tentatively TRBD2 (5 bases). CDR3 length: 12 amino acids. Germline CDR1 SGHTA, CDR2 FQGNSA. V lost 1 base to trimming and J lost 9 bases, with 9 bases between them. The CDR3 loop is CASSLDSRAQYF. The CDR3 DNA follows: TGTGCCAGCAGCTTAGACTCGAGGGCCCAGTACTTC.

The V gene is TRBV7-9, the J gene TRBJ2-1, with TRBD1 as a possible D gene (6 bases). Germline CDR1 is SEHNR and CDR2 is FQNEAQ (reference sequence). The CDR3 extends over 13 amino acids. Deletions cut 5 bases from V and 8 bases from J, with 13 bases between. The CDR3 loop is CASSVQGRDEQFF. CDR3 bases: TGTGCCAGCAGCGTTCAGGGGAGAGATGAGCAGTTCTTC.

This chain joins TRBV5-1 and TRBJ2-7; the D gene is possibly TRBD2 (5 bases). Trimming pared 4 bases from V and 0 bases from J, leaving 11 bases between. The CDR3 length is 14 residues. The germline V gene encodes CDR1 SGHRS and CDR2 YFSETQ. CDR3 DNA: TGCGCCAGCAGCCCCGGGAAACTCTCCTACGAGCAGTACTTC. As protein: CASSPGKLSYEQYF.

The chain couples TRBV7-3 to TRBJ1-2, with 7 bases lining up with TRBD1. Germline values: CDR1 SGHTA, CDR2 FQGTGA. The J segment lost 3 bases and the V segment lost 8 bases, leaving 12 bases of the junction unmatched. This CDR3 is 15 amino acids long. The CDR3 protein is CASSQGGAQDYGYTF. CDR3 DNA sequence: TGTGCCAGCTCGCAGGGGGGGGCGCAAGACTATGGCTACACCTTC.

The chain is built from TRBV7-3 and TRBJ1-2, with 7 bases lining up with TRBD1. This CDR3 is built from 19 residues. J lost 3 bases, V lost 0 bases, and 16 bases had no gene match. Germline lookup yields CDR1 SGHTA and CDR2 FQGTGA. The CDR3 loop is CASSLTIAWGQKGDYGYTF. CDR3 nucleotides: TGTGCCAGCAGCTTAACGATTGCGTGGGGACAGAAAGGAGACTATGGCTACACCTTC. Drawing the rest from reference TRBV7-3 and TRBJ1-2, the complete variable domain is GAGVSQTPSNKVTEKGKYVELRCDPISGHTALYWYRQSLGQGPEFLIYFQGTGAADDSGLPNDRFFAVRPEGSVSTLKIQRTERGDSAVYLCASSLTIAWGQKGDYGYTFGSGTRLTVV.

This clonotype was detected only once. V is TRBV4-3 and J is TRBJ2-2; D tentatively fits TRBD1 or TRBD2 (5 bases each). This CDR3 comprises 17 residues. Germline CDR1 reads LGHNA; CDR2 reads YSLEER. V lost 0 bases and J 4 bases, leaving 15 bases between the germline ends. The CDR3 reads CASSQDWDGTTTGELFF. Written as DNA, the CDR3 is TGCGCCAGCAGCCAAGATTGGGACGGAACGACCACCGGGGAGCTGTTTTTT.

The chain carries TRBV13 and TRBJ2-3; the D gene could be TRBD1 or TRBD2 (6 bases each). V lost 3 bases and J 8 bases, leaving 18 bases between the germline ends. The CDR3 is made up of 15 amino acids. CDR1 is PRHDT and CDR2 is FYEKMQ in the germline V gene (reference sequence). Here the CDR3 DNA reads TGTGCCAGCAGCTTGTTCGAACGGGGGCATGGTACGCAGTATTTT. Amino acid sequence: CASSLFERGHGTQYF.